A single T cell receptor beta chain is shown here with its context. This specimen belongs to a study of shared clonotypes between healthy human individuals. Study in general: The study enrolled a couple of women and three men aged 18 to 49. Each donor's CD8 memory used one plate, CD8 naive two, each CD4 subset three.

Authors' analysis steps: Filtering was not the same, since immunoSEQ gave junction-only sequences without quality scores. Clones were read by immunoSEQ multiplex PCR, and TCRdb kept only the in-frame ones, dropping some. For V, J and clone size, that table is used; D and trimming come from the DNA. The sample contains about 2.4 million clones, approximately 94% of which appear only once. With 4 bases removed from V and 4 bases from J, the gap between germline ends came to 17 bases. The CDR3 runs 16 residues. Germline V gene lookup returns CDR1 LGHNA and CDR2 YSLEER. The rearrangement uses TRBV4-3 and TRBJ2-1, with D possibly matching TRBD2 (5 bases). The sequence came from a man between 18 and 29 years old in good health. Some clones in this sample may be carry-over from other donors' samples. Sequencing was carried out using naive CD4+ T cells from PBMCs. Subset here: CD45RA+ positively selected. The CDR3 here is CASSRTTSQRYNEQFF. The CDR3 bases are TGCGCCAGCAGCCGTACCACCTCCCAGCGGTACAATGAGCAGTTCTTC.